The 2 T cell receptor beta chains given below trace back to one sample, sequenced in a study of cytomegalovirus exposure and HLA in healthy donors. The PCR made use of 60 Vbeta and 13 Jbeta primers. Data came from immunoSEQ multiplex PCR; TCRdb stores just in-frame clones and leaves some out. The top ten clones hold less than 2.5% of a sample with some 98,000 clones, roughly 76% of them seen once. Sequenced sample: PBMCs. The source is a man in his fifties or sixties in good health and CMV-seronegative.

V is TRBV28 and J is TRBJ2-2; D is uncertain. The germline V and J ends were trimmed by 3 bases and 0 bases, with 8 bases remaining between them. Germline values: CDR1 MDHEN, CDR2 SYDVKM. The CDR3 loop spans 15 amino acids. The CDR3, as DNA: TGTGCCAGCAGTTTTTTCCTACCGAACACCGGGGAGCTGTTTTTT. This sequence encodes CASSFFLPNTGELFF.

Here the CDR3 DNA reads TGCGCCAGCAGCCTAGCGGACGGTAACTATGGCTACACCTTC. Its translation: CASSLADGNYGYTF. The chain links TRBV4-3 to TRBJ1-2; no reliable D call. CDR3 length: 14 amino acids. The germline CDR1 and CDR2 sequences are LGHNA and YSLEER. The V end lost 4 bases, the J end lost 1 base, and 10 bases lay between the germline ends.